What follows are 7 T cell receptor beta chains derived from one specimen sequenced in a study of blood T cell repertoires in COVID-19 (TCRdb year 2020). Receptor libraries were prepared by the immunoSEQ multiplex PCR assay. Imported from immuneACCESS, the table was reduced by TCRdb to in-frame sequences with V and J called. These copies leave out some clones; in studies compared against another copy, an unresolved V gene accounts for under half, and the cause of the remainder is not known. The table for this sample lists hundreds of thousands of clones; about nine tenths of them were counted only once. The ten biggest clones cover roughly an eighth of the sample. Sequencing input: peripheral blood. Receptor source: an older woman with acute or convalescent COVID-19.

The V call is TRBV28, the J call TRBJ2-7; D unclear. The V gene lost 5 bases and the J gene lost 3 bases, with 8 bases spanning the gap. The CDR3 totals 12 residues. Per the germline V gene, CDR1 is MDHEN and CDR2 is SYDVKM. The CDR3 nucleotides read TGTGCCAGCAGTCTCTATATCTACGAGCAGTACTTC. It translates to CASSLYIYEQYF.

This rearrangement joins TRBV4-1 to TRBJ2-3, with 9 positions matching TRBD2. The V gene end was trimmed by 0 bases and the J gene end by 2 bases; junction bases not matched to a gene: 3. The CDR3 contains 16 residues. Looked up from germline, CDR1 is MGHRA and CDR2 is YSYEKL. This chain's CDR3 is CASSQDPGLATDTQYF. The DNA of the CDR3 is TGCGCCAGCAGCCAAGACCCGGGACTAGCCACAGATACGCAGTATTTT.

V and J are TRBV6-6 and TRBJ2-5; D unresolved. In germline, CDR1 is MNHNY, CDR2 SVGAGI (reference sequence). Trimming took 2 bases from V and 5 from J, leaving 12 bases between them. CDR3 length: 14 amino acids. As DNA, the CDR3 is TGTGCCAGCAGTTACACGTCGGGTAGGGAGACCCAGTACTTC. Its protein product is CASSYTSGRETQYF.

This chain links TRBV6-2 or TRBV6-3 with TRBJ1-5; the D is unclear. V lost 6 bases and J 6 bases, leaving 12 bases between the germline ends. The length of the CDR3 is 13 residues. Germline V CDR1 and CDR2: MNHEY, SVGEGT. CDR3 sequence reads: CASSKLDAQPQHF. In DNA form, the CDR3 reads TGTGCCAGCAGCAAACTAGATGCTCAGCCCCAGCATTTT.

In this sample, this clone turned up once. The chain links TRBV28 to TRBJ1-1; D ambiguous. Between the trimmed V and J ends, which lost 6 bases and 1 base, there was a span of 9 bases. The CDR3 is 13 residues long. CDR1 is MDHEN, CDR2 SYDVKM, per germline. The CDR3 sequence: CASSPPGNTEAFF. DNA for the CDR3: TGTGCCAGCAGCCCTCCAGGGAACACTGAAGCTTTCTTT.

J is TRBJ1-5 and V is TRBV6-5, with D possibly matching TRBD1 (5 bases). Trimming shortened V by 10 bases and J by 2 bases, and 12 bases separated the two germline ends. Germline CDR1 and CDR2: MNHEY and SVGAGI. The CDR3 extends over 13 amino acids. CDR3 loop: CATSREGNQPQHF. CDR3 DNA sequence: TGTGCCACCTCCAGGGAAGGCAATCAGCCCCAGCATTTT.

The V and J genes are TRBV7-6 and TRBJ2-5, with 8 bases matching TRBD2. Germline values: CDR1 SGHVS, CDR2 FNYEAQ. J was trimmed by 1 base and V by 1 base; bases with no gene match: 8. CDR3 size: 17 residues. The CDR3 here is CASSLGGTRGIQETQYF. In DNA, the CDR3 is TGTGCCAGCAGCTTAGGGGGGACTAGGGGGATCCAAGAGACCCAGTACTTC.